The rows below give T cell receptor beta chains drawn from one sample of a study of shared clonotypes between healthy human individuals. This table comes from immunoSEQ multiplex PCR, and its TCRdb copy is limited to in-frame clones, with some not included. The sample consists of about 680,000 clones, approximately 79% of them appearing once. The sample comprised memory CD4+ T cells sorted from blood. The receptors shown here come from a woman in her 30s in good health. The CDR3 runs from the conserved cysteine through the conserved F or W. The order of the fields is J gene, clone size, V gene, D gene, CDR3 DNA, CDR3 protein. D genes are given only for firm matches. Clone size is given for some rows only: seen once, a few or many times, or a class if the clone is expanded.

TRBJ2-5 NA TRBV5-1 TRBD2 TGCGCCAGCAGCCCGGGACTAGCGGAAGAGACCCAGTACTTC CASSPGLAEETQYF
TRBJ1-1 NA TRBV7-8 NA TGTGCCAGCATCATTGGCAGGGGAAGACGCATGAACACTGAAGCTTTCTTT CASIIGRGRRMNTEAFF
TRBJ2-3 NA TRBV5-1 NA TGCGCCAGCAGCTCGCCGGGGGGCGGAAGGACAGATACGCAGTATTTT CASSSPGGGRTDTQYF
TRBJ1-1 NA TRBV7-3 NA TGTGCCAGCAGCCCTGGACCGGACACTGAAGCTTTCTTT CASSPGPDTEAFF
TRBJ2-3 NA TRBV4-1 NA TGCGCCAGCAGCCAAGACGGAGGGGGCGGGGCCACAGATACGCAGTATTTT CASSQDGGGGATDTQYF
TRBJ1-1 NA TRBV20-1 NA TGCAGTGCAACAAGGTACACTGAAGCTTTCTTT CSATRYTEAFF
TRBJ1-6 NA TRBV27 TRBD1 TGTGCCAGCAGTCGAGACAGGGAAGGGTCACCCCTCCACTTT CASSRDREGSPLHF
TRBJ1-2 NA TRBV5-5 TRBD1 TGTGCCAGCAGCCCTCGCGGGACAGGGGGCTTAGGGCCGTATGGCTACACCTTC CASSPRGTGGLGPYGYTF
TRBJ2-7 NA TRBV7-2 TRBD2 TGTGCCAGCAGCCGATCTTTAGGACTAGCGGCCTACGAGCAGTACTTC CASSRSLGLAAYEQYF
TRBJ1-1 NA TRBV11-2 NA TGTGCCAGCAGCTTAGTCCCGGGATCAAGGACTGAAGCTTTCTTT CASSLVPGSRTEAFF
TRBJ1-2 NA TRBV7-9 TRBD1 TGTGCCAGCAGCTTCCGGGACAGGGGCGGCTACACCTTC CASSFRDRGGYTF
TRBJ1-1 NA TRBV7-9 TRBD1 TGTGCCAGCAGCAGTAACGGACAGGGGTACACTGAAGCTTTCTTT CASSSNGQGYTEAFF
TRBJ2-1 NA TRBV11-2 NA TGTGCCAGCAGCTTAGATCCGTGGGGGCGAAAGGACAATGAGCAGTTCTTC CASSLDPWGRKDNEQFF
TRBJ1-1 NA TRBV18 NA TGTGCCAGCTCATTTTACCAGGTTAGGGAGACTGAAGCTTTCTTT CASSFYQVRETEAFF
TRBJ2-5 NA TRBV18 NA TGTGCCAGCTCACTACAAGATAGCTCCCAAGAGACCCAGTACTTC CASSLQDSSQETQYF
TRBJ1-1 NA TRBV18 TRBD1 TGTGCCAGCTCAATCGACAGGGGGCTTTTTGCTGAAGCTTTCTTT CASSIDRGLFAEAFF
TRBJ2-7 NA TRBV5-1 NA TGCGCCAACTCGGGGCTTCCGCGGACTCCGGCGCTTTACGAGCAGTACTTC CANSGLPRTPALYEQYF
TRBJ2-7 NA TRBV28 NA TGTGCCAGCAGACCTGCGACAGCCAGCTACGAGCAGTACTTC CASRPATASYEQYF
TRBJ2-3 NA TRBV14 NA TGTGCCAGCAGTCTTGGAGAGGCAGATACGCAGTATTTT CASSLGEADTQYF
TRBJ2-3 NA TRBV11-1 NA TGTGCCAGCAGCTGGATGGAGGGTACGCAGTATTTT CASSWMEGTQYF
TRBJ1-2 NA TRBV28 NA TGTGCCAGCAGTTTGCTCGATGGGGTCCATGGCTACACCTTC CASSLLDGVHGYTF
TRBJ2-1 NA TRBV5-4 NA TGTGCCAGCAGCTCGGGACTGGCCTACAATGAGCAGTTCTTC CASSSGLAYNEQFF
TRBJ2-4 NA TRBV18 NA TGTGCCAGCTCAAATCTAGAACTAGCCAAAAACATTCAGTACTTC CASSNLELAKNIQYF
TRBJ1-1 many TRBV28 NA TGTGCCAGCAGTTTATGGGCCCGTGGCAGTAGTCTGGGAGCTTTCTTT CASSLWARGSSLGAFF
TRBJ2-5 NA TRBV28 NA TGTGCCAGCAGTACGGTGGTGGTTTGGGGGGAGACCCAGTACTTC CASSTVVVWGETQYF
TRBJ1-3 NA TRBV27 NA TGTGCCAGCAGTTCCACCAGGGGTTCCGGAAACACCATATATTTT CASSSTRGSGNTIYF